A single T cell receptor beta chain is shown here with its context. What it binds is not known. The sample is drawn from a study of cytotoxic CD8 clonotypes in ibrutinib-treated CLL. Overall study: After median roughly 68 months, roughly 14 stayed in remission, about twelve progressed; responses approximately 24 partial, 2 complete.

V gave up 4 bases and J gave up 3 bases, with 3 bases separating them. Germline V CDR1 and CDR2: SNHLY, FYNNEI. CDR3 length: 11 residues. General study results and limits: A rise in clonality was seen at ibrutinib response, and a fall back toward baseline was seen at progression. Clonotypes that were public were uncommon, and they contracted or stayed stable on treatment. T-cell clonality at baseline went above that of age-matched healthy donors and rose and fell with circulating CD8+ T-cell counts.

TCRdb's table, derived via immunoSEQ multiplex PCR, lists solely in-frame clones and lacks some. The table includes 200,000 or so clones, about four fifths detected once. The gene calls are TRBV2 and TRBJ1-1; D is ambiguous. The TCR originated in a human donor with chronic lymphocytic leukemia. The sample in question was PBMCs, obtained after 12 months of ibrutinib treatment. The CDR3 DNA is TGTGCCAGCAGTGGTCACACTGAAGCTTTCTTT. It yields the protein CASSGHTEAFF.